This TCR beta chain appears in the sequencing data of a study of T cells in Graves' hyperthyroidism and ophthalmopathy. Amplified TCR beta CDR3 regions came from RNA transcripts. With the HTBI primer set, the TCR CDR3 went through a first round of RT-PCR. TCRdb independently ran MiXCR on the multiplex PCR reads; one entry per CDR3 protein. The sample holds approximately 210,000 distinct CDR3 sequences; roughly 17% are singletons and the top ten take approximately 46%. This clonotype was seen a few times. V shed 8 bases, J shed 0 bases, and the junction held 5 bases outside the gene matches. Germline V gives CDR1 LNHNV, CDR2 YYDKDF (reference sequence). This CDR3 is built from 15 residues.

This receptor was taken from a man aged 50 to 59 with Graves' hyperthyroidism. Material: blood. V is TRBV15 and J is TRBJ2-4; 9 bases map to TRBD1. Here the CDR3 DNA reads TGTGCCACCGGCCGGGACAGGGTAGCCAAAAACATTCAGTACTTC. Amino acids: CATGRDRVAKNIQYF.